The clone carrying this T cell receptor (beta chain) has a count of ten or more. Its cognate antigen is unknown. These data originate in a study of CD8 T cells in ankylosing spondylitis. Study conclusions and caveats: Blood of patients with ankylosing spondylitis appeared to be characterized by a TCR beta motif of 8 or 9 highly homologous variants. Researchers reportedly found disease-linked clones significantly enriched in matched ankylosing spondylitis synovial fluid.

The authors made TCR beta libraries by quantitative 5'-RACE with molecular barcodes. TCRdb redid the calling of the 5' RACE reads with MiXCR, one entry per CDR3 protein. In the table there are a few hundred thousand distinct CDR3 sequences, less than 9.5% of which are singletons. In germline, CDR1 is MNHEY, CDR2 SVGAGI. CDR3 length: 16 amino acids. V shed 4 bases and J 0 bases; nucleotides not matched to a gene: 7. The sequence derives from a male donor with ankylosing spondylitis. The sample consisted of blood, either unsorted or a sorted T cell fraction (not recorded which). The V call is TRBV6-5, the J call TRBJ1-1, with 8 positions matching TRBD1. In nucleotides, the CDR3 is TGTGCCAGCAGTTTACTATCGGGACAGGTGAACACTGAAGCTTTCTTT. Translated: CASSLLSGQVNTEAFF.